This T cell receptor beta chain is from a study of blood T cell repertoires in COVID-19. Background on the study: The study drew acute and convalescent COVID-19 samples from the United States, Italy and Spain. Sources were T cells, B-cell-depleted T cells, or PBMCs; the material itself was cDNA or gDNA.

Original data processing: Amplification from reference gene primers served as the basis for estimated nucleated cell counts. Measured with immunoSEQ multiplex PCR; TCRdb has only the in-frame clones, and not every one. That table gives V, J and clone size, and the DNA gave D and trimming. The sample holds about 40,000 clones; about four fifths are singletons and the top ten take about 2.8%. Trimming cost V 2 bases and J 8 bases, with 7 bases left between them. The CDR3 spans 12 residues. CDR1 is MNHEY and CDR2 is SVGAGI in the germline V gene. The chain recombines TRBV6-5 with TRBJ2-1, with D tentatively TRBD1 (5 bases). The sequenced sample consisted of peripheral blood. The clonotype comes from a woman aged 55-69 years with acute or convalescent COVID-19. CDR3 amino acids: CASSYRGYEQFF. Written as DNA, the CDR3 is TGTGCCAGCAGTTACAGGGGCTATGAGCAGTTCTTC.